This TCR beta chain was obtained from a study of shared clonotypes between healthy human individuals. Study-wide context: For every donor, three CD4 naive, three CD4 memory, two CD8 naive and one CD8 memory plates were used.

This CDR3 has 12 residues. V gave up 1 base and J gave up 6 bases, with 6 bases separating them. CDR1 is SNHLY, CDR2 FYNNEI, per germline. The study enrolled healthy HIV-negative adults without recent acute infections or vaccinations as donors. Only one count was recorded for this clone. TCRdb keeps only in-frame clones here, not all; method: immunoSEQ multiplex PCR. The data hold 2 million to 2.5 million clones, with 80% to 95% observed a single time. Sequenced sample: naive CD4+ T cells from PBMCs. The subset is: CD45RA+ positively selected. This sequence was found in a man aged 18 to 29 in good health. Some clones in this sample may be carry-over from other donors' samples. The chain uses TRBV2 and TRBJ2-5; possibly TRBD1 for D (5 bases). The CDR3 bases are TGTGCCAGCAGTGAAGTGGACAAGACCCAGTACTTC. Translation: CASSEVDKTQYF.